What follows describes a single T cell receptor (beta chain). Naive CD8 cells were CD45RO-negative, positively selected for CCR7, excluding terminally differentiated effector memory CD45RA+ cells. The data are from a study of shared clonotypes between healthy human individuals. This CDR3 has 13 residues. CDR1 is SGDLS and CDR2 is YYNGEE in the germline V gene. Trimming pared 6 bases from V and 8 bases from J, leaving 17 bases between. The data were produced by immunoSEQ multiplex PCR, yet TCRdb's version contains in-frame clones alone and is incomplete. The table records hundreds of thousands of clones, 90% to 95% of them present only once.

V is TRBV9 and J is TRBJ1-2; maybe TRBD1 (5 bases). Sequenced input: naive CD8+ T cells sorted from blood. This receptor was taken from a young man in good health. DNA of the CDR3: TGTGCCAGCAATGGTGGGGGAGCTTGGGGCTACACCTTC. Its protein is CASNGGGAWGYTF.